This is a list of T cell receptor beta chains from one sample in a study of T-cell reconstitution after alpha-beta-depleted transplantation in children. Via MiXCR, TCRdb re-called the PCR reads, giving one row per CDR3 protein. This table has around 500,000 distinct CDR3 sequences, about 23% appearing once. Sample: PBMCs, mostly from graft donor cells, taken 360 days after TCRalphabeta/CD19-depleted stem cell transplant. The source of these receptors is a boy younger than two who had a stem cell transplant for acute myeloid leukemia, so the T cells may come from the graft donor. CDR3s include the opening cysteine and the closing phenylalanine or tryptophan. Fields, in order: D gene, clone size, J gene, V gene, CDR3 protein, CDR3 DNA. The D gene is left open where the match is weak. Size tells how often a clone was seen (once, few, many) or the class of an expanded clone, and some rows leave it out.

d_gene: TRBD2; abundance: NA; j_gene: TRBJ2-3; v_gene: TRBV4-1; CDR3aa: CASSQEARGAYADTQYF; CDR3nt: TGCGCCAGCAGCCAAGAGGCGCGGGGGGCCTACGCAGATACGCAGTATTTT
d_gene: TRBD2; abundance: many; j_gene: TRBJ2-2; v_gene: TRBV10-3; CDR3aa: CAIAFSGGANTGELFF; CDR3nt: TGTGCCATCGCCTTTAGCGGGGGAGCGAACACCGGGGAGCTGTTTTTT
d_gene: NA; abundance: many; j_gene: TRBJ2-2; v_gene: TRBV20-1; CDR3aa: CSATARGELFF; CDR3nt: TGCAGTGCTACTGCCCGGGGGGAGCTGTTTTTT
d_gene: NA; abundance: NA; j_gene: TRBJ2-6; v_gene: TRBV29-1; CDR3aa: CSVSDRLIGANVLTF; CDR3nt: TGCAGCGTTAGTGACAGGCTAATTGGGGCCAACGTCCTGACTTTC
d_gene: TRBD2; abundance: NA; j_gene: TRBJ2-1; v_gene: TRBV20-1; CDR3aa: CSARVKAGTYNEQFF; CDR3nt: TGCAGTGCTAGAGTAAAAGCGGGGACCTACAATGAGCAGTTCTTC
d_gene: NA; abundance: NA; j_gene: TRBJ2-5; v_gene: TRBV24-1; CDR3aa: CATSDYKTTIPGETQYF; CDR3nt: TGTGCCACCAGTGATTATAAGACCACCATCCCCGGGGAGACCCAGTACTTC
d_gene: NA; abundance: NA; j_gene: TRBJ2-3; v_gene: TRBV15; CDR3aa: CASERPDTQYF; CDR3nt: TGTGCGTCGGAAAGGCCAGATACGCAGTATTTT
d_gene: TRBD1; abundance: many; j_gene: TRBJ2-5; v_gene: TRBV29-1; CDR3aa: CSTLGGTAETQYF; CDR3nt: TGCAGCACCTTAGGTGGGACAGCGGAGACCCAGTACTTC
d_gene: TRBD1; abundance: many; j_gene: TRBJ2-4; v_gene: TRBV20-1; CDR3aa: CSAPQGNVAKNIQYF; CDR3nt: TGCAGTGCTCCACAGGGGAACGTAGCCAAAAACATTCAGTACTTC
d_gene: NA; abundance: NA; j_gene: TRBJ2-1; v_gene: TRBV25-1; CDR3aa: CASSEWNGYNEQFF; CDR3nt: TGTGCCAGCAGTGAATGGAACGGTTACAATGAGCAGTTCTTC
d_gene: TRBD1; abundance: many; j_gene: TRBJ2-1; v_gene: TRBV12-5; CDR3aa: CASGLVTTGISSSYNEQFF; CDR3nt: TGTGCTAGTGGTTTGGTAACGACAGGGATCTCCAGCTCCTACAATGAGCAGTTCTTC
d_gene: TRBD2; abundance: many; j_gene: TRBJ2-3; v_gene: TRBV12-3/TRBV12-4; CDR3aa: CASRFGLAGTDTQYF; CDR3nt: TGTGCCAGCCGTTTCGGACTAGCGGGCACAGATACGCAGTATTTT
d_gene: TRBD2; abundance: NA; j_gene: TRBJ2-1; v_gene: TRBV28; CDR3aa: CASVPRTRNEQFF; CDR3nt: TGTGCCAGCGTCCCTCGGACTAGAAATGAGCAGTTCTTC
d_gene: NA; abundance: NA; j_gene: TRBJ2-7; v_gene: TRBV9; CDR3aa: CASSVNGHEQYF; CDR3nt: TGTGCCAGCAGCGTGAATGGCCACGAGCAGTACTTC
d_gene: NA; abundance: once; j_gene: TRBJ2-5; v_gene: TRBV14; CDR3aa: CASSQGVLRDQETQYF; CDR3nt: TGTGCCAGCAGCCAAGGGGTTCTTAGGGACCAAGAGACCCAGTACTTC
d_gene: TRBD1; abundance: few; j_gene: TRBJ1-2; v_gene: TRBV6-1; CDR3aa: CASSPLRQGAHYGYTF; CDR3nt: TGTGCCAGCAGTCCTCTTAGACAGGGGGCGCATTATGGCTACACCTTC
d_gene: NA; abundance: NA; j_gene: TRBJ2-1; v_gene: TRBV20-1; CDR3aa: CCAHARGDSYNEQFF; CDR3nt: TGCTGTGCCCACGCAAGGGGGGACTCCTACAATGAGCAGTTCTTC
d_gene: TRBD2; abundance: few; j_gene: TRBJ2-7; v_gene: TRBV5-6; CDR3aa: CASSSTATSGYSYEQYF; CDR3nt: TGTGCCAGCAGCTCCACTGCCACTAGCGGGTACTCCTACGAGCAGTACTTC
d_gene: TRBD1; abundance: few; j_gene: TRBJ2-6; v_gene: TRBV6-2/TRBV6-3; CDR3aa: CASSYAISTGSPSGANVLTF; CDR3nt: TGTGCCAGCAGTTACGCCATTTCGACAGGGTCCCCCTCTGGGGCCAACGTCCTGACTTTC
d_gene: NA; abundance: NA; j_gene: TRBJ2-3; v_gene: TRBV20-1; CDR3aa: CSAPEAPNTQYF; CDR3nt: TGCAGTGCTCCCGAGGCCCCAAATACGCAGTATTTT
d_gene: TRBD1; abundance: NA; j_gene: TRBJ2-1; v_gene: TRBV20-1; CDR3aa: CSARDGAGTGGNYNEQFF; CDR3nt: TGCAGTGCTAGAGACGGGGCCGGGACAGGCGGGAACTACAATGAGCAGTTCTTC
d_gene: TRBD1; abundance: few; j_gene: TRBJ2-2; v_gene: TRBV6-1; CDR3aa: CASSIYRGQRSGELFF; CDR3nt: TGTGCCAGCAGCATATACAGGGGGCAGCGATCCGGGGAGCTGTTTTTT
d_gene: NA; abundance: many; j_gene: TRBJ1-5; v_gene: TRBV12-3/TRBV12-4; CDR3aa: CASSLMGNQPQHF; CDR3nt: TGTGCCAGCAGTTTAATGGGTAATCAGCCCCAGCATTTT
d_gene: TRBD1; abundance: few; j_gene: TRBJ2-5; v_gene: TRBV7-2; CDR3aa: CASSRGTAYQETQYF; CDR3nt: TGTGCCAGCAGCCGAGGGACAGCGTACCAAGAGACCCAGTACTTC
d_gene: NA; abundance: NA; j_gene: TRBJ2-7; v_gene: TRBV7-2; CDR3aa: CASSAGAYEQYF; CDR3nt: TGTGCCAGCAGTGCGGGGGCTTACGAGCAGTACTTC
d_gene: TRBD1; abundance: many; j_gene: TRBJ1-1; v_gene: TRBV29-1; CDR3aa: CSVARTGMNTEAFF; CDR3nt: TGCAGCGTTGCCCGGACAGGGATGAACACTGAAGCTTTCTTT
d_gene: TRBD2; abundance: NA; j_gene: TRBJ2-3; v_gene: TRBV24-1; CDR3aa: CATSDYFAASGGIDTQYF; CDR3nt: TGTGCCACCAGTGATTACTTCGCGGCTAGCGGGGGGATAGATACGCAGTATTTT
d_gene: TRBD2; abundance: many; j_gene: TRBJ2-3; v_gene: TRBV11-1; CDR3aa: CASSTTSGGDPPTDTQYF; CDR3nt: TGTGCCAGCAGCACTACTAGCGGGGGGGACCCACCCACAGATACGCAGTATTTT
d_gene: NA; abundance: NA; j_gene: TRBJ2-1; v_gene: TRBV5-1; CDR3aa: CASSSPDSPQGEQFF; CDR3nt: TGCGCCAGCAGCAGCCCGGACAGCCCACAGGGTGAGCAGTTCTTC
d_gene: NA; abundance: many; j_gene: TRBJ2-5; v_gene: TRBV12-3/TRBV12-4; CDR3aa: CASSVRQVQETQYF; CDR3nt: TGTGCCAGCAGTGTTCGACAGGTCCAAGAGACCCAGTACTTC
d_gene: TRBD1; abundance: NA; j_gene: TRBJ1-2; v_gene: TRBV29-1; CDR3aa: CSVEDQGVYGYTF; CDR3nt: TGCAGCGTTGAAGATCAGGGGGTCTATGGCTACACCTTC
d_gene: NA; abundance: NA; j_gene: TRBJ2-7; v_gene: TRBV27; CDR3aa: CASSLLAGEQYF; CDR3nt: TGTGCCAGCAGTTTATTGGCGGGCGAGCAGTACTTC
d_gene: NA; abundance: few; j_gene: TRBJ2-5; v_gene: TRBV4-3; CDR3aa: CASSQDNRQETQYF; CDR3nt: TGCGCCAGCAGCCAAGATAACCGGCAAGAGACCCAGTACTTC
d_gene: NA; abundance: many; j_gene: TRBJ2-5; v_gene: TRBV29-1; CDR3aa: CSVASRFGETQYF; CDR3nt: TGCAGCGTTGCGTCAAGGTTCGGGGAGACCCAGTACTTC
d_gene: TRBD1; abundance: NA; j_gene: TRBJ2-3; v_gene: TRBV9; CDR3aa: CASSVVLGGQGAITDTQYF; CDR3nt: TGTGCCAGCAGCGTAGTTTTAGGGGGACAGGGGGCGATCACAGATACGCAGTATTTT
d_gene: NA; abundance: NA; j_gene: TRBJ1-2; v_gene: TRBV6-1; CDR3aa: CASTLTQLSYGYTF; CDR3nt: TGTGCCAGCACCCTAACCCAACTCAGCTATGGCTACACCTTC
d_gene: NA; abundance: NA; j_gene: TRBJ2-2; v_gene: TRBV6-2/TRBV6-3; CDR3aa: CASSYSTGHLLTGELFF; CDR3nt: TGTGCCAGCAGTTACTCGACGGGACACCTTCTCACCGGGGAGCTGTTTTTT
d_gene: TRBD2; abundance: NA; j_gene: TRBJ2-2; v_gene: TRBV28; CDR3aa: CASSSPRSGGPNGELFF; CDR3nt: TGTGCCAGCAGTTCCCCTCGTAGCGGGGGCCCAAACGGGGAGCTGTTTTTT
d_gene: TRBD1; abundance: NA; j_gene: TRBJ2-5; v_gene: TRBV7-6; CDR3aa: CASSYGTGPETQYF; CDR3nt: TGTGCCAGCAGCTACGGGACAGGGCCAGAGACCCAGTACTTC
d_gene: NA; abundance: many; j_gene: TRBJ2-5; v_gene: TRBV5-6; CDR3aa: CASSFLDLEETQYF; CDR3nt: TGTGCCAGCAGCTTCCTTGACCTAGAAGAGACCCAGTACTTC
d_gene: NA; abundance: few; j_gene: TRBJ1-1; v_gene: TRBV6-2/TRBV6-3; CDR3aa: CASRPLYRNTEAFF; CDR3nt: TGTGCCAGCAGACCCCTCTACAGGAACACTGAAGCTTTCTTT
d_gene: NA; abundance: few; j_gene: TRBJ2-1; v_gene: TRBV10-3; CDR3aa: CAISELGYYNEQFF; CDR3nt: TGTGCCATCAGTGAGCTAGGGTACTACAATGAGCAGTTCTTC
d_gene: NA; abundance: once; j_gene: TRBJ2-1; v_gene: TRBV6-2/TRBV6-3; CDR3aa: CASSWGLAARRYNEQFF; CDR3nt: TGTGCCAGCAGTTGGGGCCTCGCAGCCCGTAGGTACAATGAGCAGTTCTTC
d_gene: NA; abundance: NA; j_gene: TRBJ2-3; v_gene: TRBV28; CDR3aa: CASSLVQDEVTGDTQYF; CDR3nt: TGTGCCAGCAGTTTAGTTCAGGACGAGGTAACAGGGGATACGCAGTATTTT
d_gene: TRBD2; abundance: NA; j_gene: TRBJ2-1; v_gene: TRBV5-1; CDR3aa: CASSLTGTSGSSYNEQFF; CDR3nt: TGCGCCAGCAGCTTGACAGGGACTAGCGGGTCTTCCTACAATGAGCAGTTCTTC
d_gene: TRBD2; abundance: many; j_gene: TRBJ2-1; v_gene: TRBV20-1; CDR3aa: CSAQRTAGVVEQFF; CDR3nt: TGCAGTGCTCAACGAACAGCGGGGGTGGTTGAGCAGTTCTTC
d_gene: NA; abundance: NA; j_gene: TRBJ1-1; v_gene: TRBV12-3/TRBV12-4; CDR3aa: CASSLRGWNTEAFF; CDR3nt: TGTGCCAGCAGTCTGAGAGGGTGGAACACTGAAGCTTTCTTT
d_gene: TRBD2; abundance: many; j_gene: TRBJ2-3; v_gene: TRBV12-3/TRBV12-4; CDR3aa: CASSLLLAGSTDTQYF; CDR3nt: TGTGCCAGCAGTTTATTGCTAGCGGGTAGCACAGATACGCAGTATTTT
d_gene: NA; abundance: NA; j_gene: TRBJ1-4; v_gene: TRBV4-1; CDR3aa: CASSHVMEKLFF; CDR3nt: TGCGCCAGCAGCCATGTTATGGAAAAACTGTTTTTT
d_gene: TRBD2; abundance: NA; j_gene: TRBJ2-3; v_gene: TRBV12-3/TRBV12-4; CDR3aa: CASGKAGEQYF; CDR3nt: TGTGCCAGCGGGAAAGCGGGGGAGCAGTATTTT
d_gene: NA; abundance: NA; j_gene: TRBJ1-2; v_gene: TRBV6-5; CDR3aa: CASSFVRRGGYTF; CDR3nt: TGTGCCAGCAGTTTCGTGAGAAGGGGGGGCTACACCTTC
d_gene: TRBD1; abundance: few; j_gene: TRBJ2-3; v_gene: TRBV11-2; CDR3aa: CASSGDSSADTQYF; CDR3nt: TGTGCCAGCAGCGGGGACAGCTCTGCAGATACGCAGTATTTT
d_gene: NA; abundance: few; j_gene: TRBJ2-3; v_gene: TRBV11-2; CDR3aa: CASSLAGTADTQYF; CDR3nt: TGTGCCAGCAGCTTAGCCGGGACGGCAGATACGCAGTATTTT
d_gene: NA; abundance: few; j_gene: TRBJ2-1; v_gene: TRBV7-3; CDR3aa: CASSTATYNEQFF; CDR3nt: TGTGCCAGCTCGACAGCAACCTACAATGAGCAGTTCTTC